The clone carrying this T cell receptor (delta chain) was counted between two and nine times. The data originate from a study of gamma-delta T cells after stem cell transplantation. TCRdb reprocessed the RT-PCR reads through CATT. Found here are about 2,600 delta-chain clones, about 3% of them singletons; the top ten hold roughly 49%. After removal of 4 bases from V and 0 bases from J, the junction contained 5 bases not matched to a gene. This CDR3 is 15 amino acids long. Looked up from germline, CDR1 is GEAIGNYY and CDR2 is EKD. The sequence derives from a human donor. It is not recorded whose cells these are; they may come from a transplant donor. The V gene is TRDV2, the J gene TRDJ1; 9 nucleotides agree with TRDD3. The specimen sequenced was gamma-delta T cells. The CDR3 region is CACEAMGDNTDKLIF. In nucleotides, the CDR3 is TGTGCCTGTGAAGCGATGGGGGATAACACCGATAAACTCATCTTT.